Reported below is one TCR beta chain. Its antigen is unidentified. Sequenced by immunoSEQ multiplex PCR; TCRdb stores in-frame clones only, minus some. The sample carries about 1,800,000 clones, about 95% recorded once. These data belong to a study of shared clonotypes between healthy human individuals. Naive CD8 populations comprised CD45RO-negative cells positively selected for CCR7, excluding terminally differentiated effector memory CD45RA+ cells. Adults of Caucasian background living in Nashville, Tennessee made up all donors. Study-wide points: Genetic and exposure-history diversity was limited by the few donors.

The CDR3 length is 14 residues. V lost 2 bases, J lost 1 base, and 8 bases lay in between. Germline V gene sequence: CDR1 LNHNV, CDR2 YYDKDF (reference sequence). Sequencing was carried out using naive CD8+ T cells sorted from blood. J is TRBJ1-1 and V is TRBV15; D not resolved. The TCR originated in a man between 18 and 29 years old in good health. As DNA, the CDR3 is TGTGCCACCAGCAGACTGGACGGGAACACTGAAGCTTTCTTT. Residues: CATSRLDGNTEAFF.